This TCR beta chain originates from a study of cytomegalovirus exposure and HLA in healthy donors. Broader study findings: In presence/absence analyses, roughly uniform sequencing depth across donors was assumed. Versus the approximately 700-donor mean, an Asian-associated ancestry cluster reportedly showed fewer N-insertions in a later analysis.

The PCR employed 60 Vbeta primers together with 13 Jbeta primers. Libraries were prepared by immunoSEQ multiplex PCR; TCRdb keeps only in-frame clonotypes and omits some of them. The table lists 200,000 or so clones, 78% of them singletons. Note on this clone: Its antigen is not known.

The receptor comes from a woman aged 25 to 39 in good health and CMV-seropositive. Sequencing was done on a sample of PBMCs.

The CDR3 reads CASSSDRQGSYNEQFF. The CDR3 DNA reads TGTGCCAGCAGCTCAGATCGACAGGGATCCTACAATGAGCAGTTCTTC. V gene TRBV27 combines with J gene TRBJ2-1; 7 bases agree with TRBD1. This CDR3 is 16 amino acids long. The V gene end was trimmed by 6 bases and the J gene end by 1 base; junction bases not matched to a gene: 9. CDR1 is MNHEY, CDR2 SMNVEV, per germline (reference sequence).